Presented here are 27 T cell receptor beta chains from one specimen sequenced in a study of naive and memory T cell subsets. A UMI-containing oligonucleotide was joined by 3' ligation to the TCR cDNA template. Four PCR rounds used nested alpha and beta constant region primers plus the SP2 primer. TCRdb processed the 5' RACE reads anew with MiXCR; each CDR3 protein has one entry. The profile shows more than 45,000 distinct CDR3 sequences, approximately 7.2% of them singletons. The source is a male donor in good health.

V is TRBV2 and J is TRBJ2-1; TRBD2 matches 10 bases. CDR1 and CDR2 (germline): SNHLY, FYNNEI. The J segment lost 6 bases and the V segment lost 6 bases, leaving 8 bases of the junction unmatched. CDR3 length: 15 residues. CDR3 region: CASRPAGGDPNEQFF. The CDR3 DNA reads as TGTGCCAGCAGACCAGCGGGGGGGGATCCCAATGAGCAGTTCTTC.

The chain couples TRBV29-1 to TRBJ2-5; 9 bases map to TRBD1. J lost 2 bases, V lost 5 bases, and 6 bases had no gene match. Germline CDR1 SQVTM, CDR2 ANQGSEA. CDR3 length: 14 residues. The CDR3 nucleotides read TGCAGCGTTCCCGGGACAGGGTCTCAAGAGACCCAGTACTTC. Encoded protein: CSVPGTGSQETQYF.

This clonotype was seen many times. The chain uses TRBV29-1 and TRBJ2-7, with TRBD2 identical over 10 bases. The germline gives CDR1 SQVTM, CDR2 ANQGSEA. This CDR3 region has 13 residues. The ends lost 7 bases at V and 0 bases at J; junction bases unmatched: 3. CDR3 nucleotides: TGCAGCGCAGCGGGAGGGGCCTCCTACGAGCAGTACTTC. It translates to CSAAGGASYEQYF.

This chain links TRBV11-2 with TRBJ2-1; 8 nucleotides match TRBD2. The V and J ends lost 1 base and 7 bases, in that order; junction bases with no gene match: 6. The CDR3 has 15 amino acids. Germline assignment: CDR1 SGHAT and CDR2 FQNNGV. CDR3 loop: CASSLGAGAGNEQFF. Written as DNA, the CDR3 is TGTGCCAGCAGCTTAGGAGCGGGAGCGGGGAATGAGCAGTTCTTC.

This clonotype was picked up many times. This chain connects TRBV29-1 to TRBJ1-5, with 7 bases aligning to TRBD1. Per the germline V gene, CDR1 is SQVTM and CDR2 is ANQGSEA. V shed 6 bases and J 2 bases; nucleotides not matched to a gene: 13. The CDR3 runs to 16 residues. This CDR3 reads CSVRLSSGTGNQPQHF. As DNA, the CDR3 is TGCAGCGTCCGCCTCTCCTCCGGGACAGGCAATCAGCCCCAGCATTTT.

The rearrangement links TRBV11-3 to TRBJ2-3, with 7 positions matching TRBD2. CDR1 is SGHNT, CDR2 YENEEA, per germline. The CDR3 totals 15 residues. J was trimmed by 1 base and V by 5 bases; bases with no gene match: 6. The CDR3 loop reads CASSTRGVRTDTQYF. CDR3 DNA: TGTGCCAGCAGCACCCGGGGGGTCCGCACAGATACGCAGTATTTT.

This clonotype was recorded once. This may come from a read error, since a much larger clone is one base off. The genes are TRBV5-1 and TRBJ2-1; 9 nucleotides agree with TRBD2. Germline CDR1 reads SGHRS; CDR2 reads YFSETQ. The CDR3 consists of 15 residues. Unmatched junction bases numbered 7, after V lost 1 base and J lost 8 bases. CDR3 coding DNA: TGCGCCAGCAGCTTGTGGCGGGGGGGCGAGGATGAGCAGTTCTTC. Translating it yields CASSLWRGGEDEQFF.

The table lists this clonotype with many counts. The chain combines TRBV29-1 with TRBJ2-6; the match to TRBD1 covers 9 bases. This CDR3 has 17 amino acids. In germline, CDR1 is SQVTM, CDR2 ANQGSEA. The V gene end was trimmed by 6 bases and the J gene end by 0 bases; junction bases not matched to a gene: 9. The CDR3, as DNA: TGCAGCGTCCCTGGGACAGGGCACAACTCTGGGGCCAACGTCCTGACTTTC. It codes for CSVPGTGHNSGANVLTF.

This clonotype came up many times. The chain uses TRBV2 and TRBJ1-6; the match to TRBD1 covers 9 bases. This CDR3 region has 17 residues. V shed 6 bases, J shed 9 bases, and the junction held 15 bases outside the gene matches. Germline CDR1 and CDR2: SNHLY and FYNNEI. The CDR3 DNA is TGTGCCAGCAGGGGGGGACAGGGTGAAAGTCTTACTTCACCCCTCCACTTT. Translation: CASRGGQGESLTSPLHF. The full variable domain, rest sourced from reference TRBV2 and TRBJ1-6, is EPEVTQTPSHQVTQMGQEVILRCVPISNHLYFYWYRQILGQKVEFLVSFYNNEISEKSEIFDDQFSVERPDGSNFTLKIRSTKLEDSAMYFCASRGGQGESLTSPLHFGNGTRLTVT.

The rearrangement uses TRBV2 and TRBJ1-1; D remains ambiguous. CDR1 and CDR2 from the germline V gene are SNHLY and FYNNEI. V lost 6 bases, J lost 7 bases, and 9 bases lay in between. This CDR3 region has 11 residues. CDR3 in DNA: TGTGCCAGCAGCAGACTGGATGAAGCTTTCTTT. It codes for CASSRLDEAFF.

This clonotype was seen a few times. The chain uses TRBV2 and TRBJ2-3, with 7 bases lining up with TRBD2. The ends lost 7 bases at V and 0 bases at J; junction bases unmatched: 10. Germline-derived CDR1 and CDR2 are SNHLY and FYNNEI. This CDR3 has 16 amino acids. The CDR3 is CASTPREGPSTDTQYF. The CDR3 DNA follows: TGTGCCAGCACCCCGAGGGAGGGACCTAGCACAGATACGCAGTATTTT.

This clonotype was detected only a few times. V and J are TRBV24-1 and TRBJ2-7; D not resolved. The V gene's germline CDR1 is KGHDR and CDR2 SFDVKD. This CDR3 spans 13 amino acids. V lost 0 bases, J lost 3 bases, and 5 bases lay in between. In nucleotides, the CDR3 is TGTGCCACCAGTGATTTGCCATTCTACGAGCAGTACTTC. Amino acid sequence: CATSDLPFYEQYF.

Points on this clonotype: Just one base apart from a much larger clone, this may be a read error. V is TRBV5-1 and J is TRBJ2-1, with D perhaps TRBD1 or TRBD2 (6 bases each). CDR3 length: 15 amino acids. V lost 3 bases and J lost 2, with 12 bases in between. The germline CDR1 and CDR2 sequences are SGHRS and YFSETQ. The CDR3 nucleotides read TGCGCCAGCAGCTATGGACGGGGGCCCTACAATGAGCAGTTCTTC. Its translation is CASSYGRGPYNEQFF.

V gene TRBV13 combines with J gene TRBJ2-5; D is unclear. In germline, CDR1 is PRHDT, CDR2 FYEKMQ (reference sequence). V lost 5 bases and J lost 5, with 12 bases in between. There are 13 residues in the CDR3. This chain's CDR3 is CASSPQSFETQYF. CDR3 DNA sequence: TGTGCCAGCAGCCCACAGAGCTTTGAGACCCAGTACTTC.

A few counts support this clonotype. This chain connects TRBV27 to TRBJ2-3, with D perhaps TRBD1 (5 bases). The germline V gene encodes CDR1 MNHEY and CDR2 SMNVEV (reference sequence). V lost 3 bases and J 3 bases, leaving 19 bases between the germline ends. This CDR3 comprises 17 residues. The CDR3 region is CASSFGAGWGPTDTQYF. In DNA, the CDR3 is TGTGCCAGCAGTTTTGGAGCTGGATGGGGCCCGACAGATACGCAGTATTTT.

In its sample, this clonotype was seen a few times. This sequence joins TRBV14 and TRBJ2-5, with 8 bases identical to TRBD2. The V segment lost 4 bases and the J segment 5 bases; nucleotides outside the gene matches: 18. This CDR3 is built from 18 residues. Germline V lookup: CDR1 SGHDN, CDR2 FVKESK. The CDR3 nucleotides read TGTGCCAGCAGCCCCACGAATCTCGCCGGGGGGGCCGGGGAGACCCAGTACTTC. This encodes CASSPTNLAGGAGETQYF. Full variable domain (outside the CDR3, taken from reference TRBV14 and TRBJ2-5): EAGVTQFPSHSVIEKGQTVTLRCDPISGHDNLYWYRRVMGKEIKFLLHFVKESKQDESGMPNNRFLAERTGGTYSTLKVQPAELEDSGVYFCASSPTNLAGGAGETQYFGPGTRLLVL.

This clonotype was counted at least ten times. This chain joins TRBV12-3 or TRBV12-4 and TRBJ2-7; perhaps TRBD1 as D (7 bases). The V end lost 7 bases, the J end lost 5 bases, and 9 bases lay between the germline ends. This CDR3 has 11 amino acids. The CDR3 DNA reads as TGTGCCAGCACAGGGGGGCACGAGCAGTACTTC. The encoded protein is CASTGGHEQYF.

The chain carries TRBV6-5 and TRBJ2-1, with 12 bases that match TRBD2. Germline trimming cut 5 bases from V and 0 bases from J; bases unmatched to any gene: 5. CDR1 and CDR2 (germline): MNHEY, SVGAGI. This CDR3 comprises 17 residues. DNA of the CDR3: TGTGCCAGCAGTCGCAGGACTAGCGGGAACTCCTACAATGAGCAGTTCTTC. Translating gives CASSRRTSGNSYNEQFF.

This clonotype was seen at least ten times. The gene calls are TRBV11-2 and TRBJ1-5; tentatively, D is TRBD1 (6 bases). The CDR3 contains 15 residues. Germline V gene sequence: CDR1 SGHAT, CDR2 FQNNGV. V gave up 2 bases and J gave up 3 bases, with 11 bases separating them. The CDR3 region has the DNA TGTGCCAGCAGCTTATCGGGGGGCAACAATCAGCCCCAGCATTTT. Amino acid sequence: CASSLSGGNNQPQHF.

There are many counts of this clonotype. The V gene is TRBV2, the J gene TRBJ1-5; 8 bases are a match to TRBD1. From germline, CDR1 is SNHLY and CDR2 FYNNEI. V shed 3 bases, J shed 6 bases, and the junction held 7 bases outside the gene matches. This CDR3 is 15 amino acids long. CDR3 bases: TGTGCCAGCAGTGAGGGCGGACAGGGAGGTCAGCCCCAGCATTTT. This gives the protein CASSEGGQGGQPQHF.

This clonotype was picked up many times. The chain uses TRBV12-3 or TRBV12-4 and TRBJ2-5, with 8 bases that match TRBD2. V was clipped by 9 bases and J by 4 bases; unmatched bases: 13. There are 15 residues in the CDR3. CDR3 nucleotide sequence: TGTGCCAGTTCGGTTTGGGCGGGAGGAGGAGAGACCCAGTACTTC. Translated, it gives CASSVWAGGGETQYF.

At least ten counts were recorded for this clonotype. The chain joins TRBV29-1 to TRBJ1-5; D is possibly TRBD1 (5 bases). Germline assignment: CDR1 SQVTM and CDR2 ANQGSEA. CDR3 length: 13 amino acids. Trimming took off 7 bases at V and 3 bases at J, with 13 bases between the two ends. CDR3 sequence: CSARGGLNQPQHF. For the CDR3, the DNA is TGCAGCGCCCGCGGGGGACTCAATCAGCCCCAGCATTTT.

The chain is built from TRBV3-1 and TRBJ2-1, with D possibly matching TRBD1 (6 bases). The CDR3 is 15 residues long. Trimming took 3 bases from V and 6 from J, leaving 15 bases between them. Germline V gives CDR1 LGHDT, CDR2 YNNKEL (reference sequence). DNA for the CDR3: TGTGCCAGCAGCCACTGGGGGCCCGGACTCAATGAGCAGTTCTTC. This codes for CASSHWGPGLNEQFF.

This clonotype appeared a few times. This CDR3 is CASTLFRTDYEQYF. The CDR3 DNA is TGTGCCAGCACCCTCTTTAGGACCGACTACGAGCAGTACTTC. The chain carries TRBV6-1 and TRBJ2-7; D remains ambiguous. V was clipped by 7 bases and J by 3 bases, with 16 bases between them. Germline V gives CDR1 MNHNS, CDR2 SASEGT. This CDR3 is 14 amino acids long.

This clonotype was recorded many times. The chain couples TRBV6-6 to TRBJ2-2; no clear D gene. The CDR3 sequence is 15 residues long. V lost 2 bases, J lost 0 bases, and 7 bases lay in between. Germline-derived CDR1 and CDR2 are MNHNY and SVGAGI (reference sequence). CDR3 residues: CASSYGLPNTGELFF. CDR3 DNA: TGTGCCAGCAGTTACGGCTTGCCGAACACCGGGGAGCTGTTTTTT.

V usage is TRBV11-2 and J usage is TRBJ2-3, with D maybe TRBD2 (6 bases). The germline V and J ends were trimmed by 1 base and 4 bases, with 12 bases remaining between them. Germline assignment: CDR1 SGHAT and CDR2 FQNNGV. This CDR3 comprises 15 residues. The CDR3 DNA reads TGTGCCAGCAGCTTAGTGCGGGGATCCGCAGATACGCAGTATTTT. Protein product: CASSLVRGSADTQYF.

The table lists this clonotype with a count of one. The rearrangement joins TRBV29-1 to TRBJ2-4; tentatively, D is TRBD2 (6 bases). Per germline, CDR1 SQVTM and CDR2 ANQGSEA. The germline V and J ends were trimmed by 6 bases and 5 bases, with 8 bases remaining between them. This CDR3 comprises 11 residues. The chain's CDR3 is CSVWGENIQYF. The CDR3 nucleotides are TGCAGCGTGTGGGGGGAAAACATTCAGTACTTC.